Listed here are 17 T cell receptor beta chains from one sample, sequenced in a study of T cells in narcolepsy (dated by TCRdb to 2016 to 2019). Library construction relied on the immunoSEQ multiplex PCR assay. TCRdb obtained this table from immuneACCESS and retained in-frame rearrangements with V and J assigned. These tables miss some clones; where compared with another copy, unresolved V genes account for less than half of the shortfall, and the remainder is unexplained. The sample data list tens of thousands of clones, and 75% to 90% of these were observed just once. Roughly 0.7% of the sample rests with the top ten. Sequences were obtained from memory (CD45RA-) CD4+ T cells from blood. The cell subset or site label here, explained by the study, means: memory T cells sorted ex vivo from peripheral blood. These receptors were collected from a human donor in good health.

The chain couples TRBV9 to TRBJ1-1, with D unresolved. This CDR3 is built from 13 residues. Germline CDR1 reads SGDLS; CDR2 reads YYNGEE. Trimming took 0 bases from V and 10 from J, leaving 13 bases between them. The CDR3 region is CASSVGTAGTAFF. CDR3 bases: TGTGCCAGCAGCGTAGGGACGGCAGGTACAGCTTTCTTT.

This clone was counted a few times. The gene calls are TRBV2 and TRBJ2-2; D is unresolved. The CDR3 sequence is 15 residues long. The V end lost 8 bases, the J end lost 0 bases, and 13 bases lay between the germline ends. Germline CDR1 is SNHLY and CDR2 is FYNNEI. In nucleotides, the CDR3 is TGTGCCAGCCTTGTGGGCAGTGCGAACACCGGGGAGCTGTTTTTT. Translation: CASLVGSANTGELFF. The complete variable domain, with remaining parts taken from reference TRBV2 and TRBJ2-2, reads EPEVTQTPSHQVTQMGQEVILRCVPISNHLYFYWYRQILGQKVEFLVSFYNNEISEKSEIFDDQFSVERPDGSNFTLKIRSTKLEDSAMYFCASLVGSANTGELFFGEGSRLTVL.

This rearrangement joins TRBV7-2 to TRBJ1-2; possible D gene TRBD1, 5 bases. The V gene's germline CDR1 is SGHTA and CDR2 FQGNSA. This CDR3 is 15 amino acids long. Between the trimmed V and J ends, which lost 5 bases and 4 bases, there was a span of 17 bases. CDR3 residues: CASSQTSRQTYGYTF. The CDR3 DNA reads as TGTGCCAGCAGCCAAACCTCGAGACAGACCTATGGCTACACCTTC.

The chain links TRBV11-3 to TRBJ1-2; D is perhaps TRBD1 (6 bases). V was pared by 2 bases and J by 8 bases, with 15 bases between. Germline V gene sequence: CDR1 SGHNT, CDR2 YENEEA. The CDR3 runs 14 residues. CDR3 residues: CASSLHPNREGYTF. The CDR3 nucleotides read TGTGCCAGCAGCTTACACCCCAACAGGGAAGGCTACACCTTC.

This chain connects TRBV19 to TRBJ2-2, with 7 bases identical to TRBD2. Germline CDR1 reads LNHDA; CDR2 reads SQIVND (reference sequence). The CDR3 is 15 residues long. V dropped 3 bases and J dropped 6; count of bases not matched to a gene: 7. The CDR3: CASSMGGGRPGELFF. The CDR3 DNA sequence: TGTGCCAGTAGTATGGGCGGGGGACGGCCCGGGGAGCTGTTTTTT.

This clone is a singleton in its sample. The chain is built from TRBV6-5 and TRBJ2-3; D perhaps matches TRBD1 (5 bases). Germline V gene data show CDR1 as MNHEY and CDR2 as SVGAGI. This CDR3 comprises 14 residues. V was clipped by 5 bases and J by 3 bases, with 12 bases between them. Written as DNA, the CDR3 is TGTGCCAGCAGTCCAGGAGACAGTACAGATACGCAGTATTTT. It translates to CASSPGDSTDTQYF.

CDR3 bases: TGTGCCAGCAGCGTAGACGTAGGGAGGAGTGGCTACACCTTC. Protein sequence: CASSVDVGRSGYTF. The chain employs TRBV9 and TRBJ1-2, with unresolved D. CDR1 is SGDLS, CDR2 YYNGEE, per germline. V lost 0 bases and J 7 bases, leaving 13 bases between the germline ends. The CDR3 is made up of 14 amino acids.

The J gene is TRBJ2-3, the V gene TRBV30; the D gene is possibly TRBD1 (7 bases). CDR1 and CDR2 (germline): GTSNPN, SVGIG (reference sequence). Trimming left V 7 bases short and J 9 bases short, with 20 bases between. This CDR3 spans 13 amino acids. For the CDR3, the DNA is TGTGCCTACGCGGGACAGTCGACTAAAACGCAGTATTTT. It encodes CAYAGQSTKTQYF. Variable domain in full (rest from reference TRBV30 and TRBJ2-3): SQTIHQWPATLVQPVGSPLSLECTVEGTSNPNLYWYRQAAGRGLQLLFYSVGIGQISSEVPQNLSASRPQDRQFILSSKKLLLSDSGFYLCAYAGQSTKTQYFGPGTRLTVL.

CDR3 coding DNA: TGTGCCAGCAGCTTAGTGGGTTCACCCCTCCACTTT. This encodes CASSLVGSPLHF. The gene calls are TRBV11-2 and TRBJ1-6; unclear D gene. Trimming took off 1 base at V and 9 bases at J, with 4 bases between the two ends. Germline lookup yields CDR1 SGHAT and CDR2 FQNNGV. CDR3 length: 12 residues.

The chain recombines TRBV7-2 with TRBJ1-2; D unresolved. From germline, CDR1 is SGHTA and CDR2 FQGNSA. This CDR3 is 14 amino acids long. The germline V and J ends were trimmed by 1 base and 4 bases, with 10 bases remaining between them. Here the CDR3 DNA reads TGTGCCAGCAGCTTAGAGGCCACTCTCTATGGCTACACCTTC. Protein: CASSLEATLYGYTF.

The chain is built from TRBV28 and TRBJ1-4; D remains unclear. This CDR3 has 13 amino acids. Germline V lookup: CDR1 MDHEN, CDR2 SYDVKM. V dropped 5 bases and J dropped 9 bases, with 13 bases sitting between them. The CDR3 spells CASSPGSTKKLFF. DNA of the CDR3: TGTGCCAGCAGTCCGGGGTCGACTAAAAAACTGTTTTTT.

DNA of the CDR3: TGTGCCAGCAGCTCGTACTCGGGAGGCCTGAACACTGAAGCTTTCTTT. Translation gives CASSSYSGGLNTEAFF. The gene calls are TRBV7-2 and TRBJ1-1; D not resolved. Trimming removed 4 bases from V and 0 bases from J, with 15 bases in between. Per germline, CDR1 SGHTA and CDR2 FQGNSA. The CDR3 is made up of 16 amino acids.

This chain connects TRBV10-2 to TRBJ2-2; D unclear. This CDR3 region has 11 residues. Germline loops: CDR1 WSHSY, CDR2 SAAADI. V lost 6 bases to trimming and J lost 6 bases, with 5 bases between them. CDR3 sequence reads: CASSLPGELFF. The CDR3, as DNA: TGCGCCAGCAGCCTCCCCGGGGAGCTGTTTTTT.

The chain carries TRBV6-4 and TRBJ1-6; 10 positions agree with TRBD1. This CDR3 region has 14 residues. Trimming cost V 6 bases and J 8 bases; bases outside gene matches: 4. Germline CDR1 reads MRHNA; CDR2 reads SNTAGT. The CDR3 sequence: CASSRQGAYSPLHF. CDR3 sequence (DNA): TGTGCCAGCAGCAGACAGGGGGCTTATTCACCCCTCCACTTT.

Concerning this clone: Likely a read error: the CDR3 ends without its conserved phenylalanine or tryptophan. J is TRBJ2-7 and V is TRBV19; D assignment may be TRBD1 or TRBD2 (5 bases each). Germline loops: CDR1 LNHDA, CDR2 SQIVND (reference sequence). The V end lost 4 bases, the J end lost 2 bases, and 9 bases lay between the germline ends. The CDR3 is made up of 13 amino acids. CDR3 coding DNA: TGTGCCAGTAGTAGAGGGGAAACCTACGAGCAGTACATC. Translation gives CASSRGETYEQYI.

This chain uses TRBV6-1 with TRBJ1-4; D gene ambiguous. V shed 6 bases and J shed 5 bases, with 13 bases lying between them. Germline V lookup: CDR1 MNHNS, CDR2 SASEGT. The CDR3 contains 14 residues. The CDR3 reads CASSLQAANEKLFF. As DNA, the CDR3 is TGTGCCAGCAGCCTCCAGGCGGCCAATGAAAAACTGTTTTTT.

This rearrangement joins TRBV14 to TRBJ2-5; tentatively, D is TRBD1 (6 bases). This CDR3 has 15 amino acids. Trimming pared 2 bases from V and 1 base from J, leaving 11 bases between. Germline V CDR1 and CDR2: SGHDN, FVKESK. The CDR3 DNA reads TGTGCCAGCAGCCAAACCAGGGGATCCCAAGAGACCCAGTACTTC. Its protein is CASSQTRGSQETQYF.